The 3 T cell receptor beta chains reported below all come from one sample, sequenced in a study of post-analysis software for immune sequencing data. Study findings and constraints: TRBV5-6, TRBV5-1 and TRBV20-1 were among 4 or 5 TRBV segments more frequent in patients than controls.

Carried by the TCR beta cDNA libraries were unique molecular identifiers. Via MiXCR, TCRdb re-called the PCR reads, giving one row per CDR3 protein. The sample contains approximately 360,000 distinct CDR3 sequences, 30% to 45% of which appear only once. No antigen has been assigned to these receptors. Sequenced: blood. The receptors here all came from a girl under 18 with multiple sclerosis.

Concerning this clonotype: One junction end disagrees with the germline gene, perhaps due to a read error. The J gene is TRBJ1-4, the V gene TRBV5-1, with D unclear. The CDR3 loop spans 16 amino acids. Germline V gene data show CDR1 as SGHRS and CDR2 as YFSETQ. CDR3 sequence reads: CVSSLEGHPTNEKLFF. Written as DNA, the CDR3 is TGCGTCAGCAGCTTGGAAGGGCATCCAACTAATGAAAAACTGTTTTTT.

This clonotype has more than one count but fewer than ten. At one boundary the junction diverges from the germline segment, which might be a read error. V is TRBV7-2 and J is TRBJ1-2; 12 bases fit TRBD1. Germline V gene sequence: CDR1 SGHTA, CDR2 FQGNSA. The CDR3 runs 16 residues. The CDR3 sequence is CASSLAGTGGRGGYTF. CDR3 coding DNA: TGTGCCAGCAGCCTAGCCGGGACAGGGGGCAGAGGTGGCTACACCTTC.

The chain links TRBV3-1 to TRBJ2-3; D gene ambiguous. CDR1 LGHDT and CDR2 YNNKEL come from the germline V gene (reference sequence). This CDR3 region has 13 residues. Trimming left V 4 bases short and J 3 bases short, with 8 bases between. The CDR3 reads CASSRMQTDTQYF. The CDR3 coding sequence is TGTGCCAGCAGCCGGATGCAGACAGATACGCAGTATTTT.